This TCR beta chain was obtained from a study of OX40 agonist ivuxolimab in advanced cancers. Study-wide findings and caveats: Some of the lowest clonal expansion was seen in partial responders at 0.1-3.0 mg/kg.

CDR1 WNHNN and CDR2 SYGVQD come from the germline V gene (reference sequence). There are 14 residues in the CDR3. Unmatched junction bases numbered 4, after V lost 2 bases and J lost 7 bases. For this clone: Its antigen is not identified.

The method was immunoSEQ multiplex PCR; TCRdb's version includes in-frame clones alone and lacks a portion of them. This repertoire shows 50,000 to 75,000 clones, about 88% found once; its top ten account for about 0.6%. Patients were ineligible given autoimmune disease history or systemic immunosuppression. Samples were taken at baseline and on day 1 of cycles 4 and 7. The sequenced sample was CD4+ or CD8+ T cells sorted from blood, obtained in a trial of the OX40 agonist ivuxolimab. The chain recombines TRBV10-1 with TRBJ2-2; 7 positions agree with TRBD2. This receptor was identified in an adult with an advanced solid tumor such as melanoma, head and neck, liver or kidney cancer. The CDR3 reads CASSEGGRIGELFF. The CDR3 region has the DNA TGCGCCAGCAGTGAGGGCGGGAGAATCGGGGAGCTGTTTTTT.